The sequence of this T cell receptor (beta chain) was determined in a study of Ad26.COV2.S vaccination and SARS-CoV-2 variants. About the study: The trial was COV1001 and the donor's arm was Ad26.COV2.S. Study-level findings and limits: The breadth of spike-specific CD8+ and CD4+ T cell responses after vaccination was reportedly substantial. Placebo recipients and vaccine recipients were similar in non-spike TCR breadth.

Generated by immunoSEQ multiplex PCR, the TCRdb table keeps only in-frame clones and is missing some. Among roughly 420,000 clones listed, 80% to 90% were seen once. Details on this clone: Its antigen is currently unknown.

Treatment of the sample: 15 to 20 received Ad26.COV2.S at low or high dose, single or two shots; roughly five received placebo; per-sample allocation not given. Sampling was performed 63 days after the first vaccine or placebo injection. SARS-CoV-2 spike from the Wuhan strain was encoded by the vaccine, an Ad26 vector. Per germline, CDR1 MNHEY and CDR2 SMNVEV (reference sequence). The CDR3 runs to 13 residues. The V gene lost 2 bases and the J gene lost 6 bases, with 8 bases spanning the gap. The rearrangement links TRBV27 to TRBJ2-1, with a possible D match to TRBD1 (6 bases). The clonotype was recovered from a person aged 18-65 years who received the Ad26.COV2.S COVID-19 vaccine or a placebo. This material consisted of peripheral blood, taken in a trial of Ad26.COV2.S vaccine versus placebo. The DNA for the CDR3 is TGTGCCAGCAGTTTAAACAGGGTCAATGAGCAGTTCTTC. It is translated as CASSLNRVNEQFF.